Listed below are T cell receptor beta chains from one sample, sequenced in a study of T cells after yellow fever vaccination. TCRdb re-called the 5' RACE reads through MiXCR, storing one row per CDR3 protein. There are just under 600,000 distinct CDR3 sequences in the sample; approximately 15% occur only once, and around an eighth lies in the top ten. The sample was PBMCs, taken on the day of the yellow fever booster vaccination. The source is a man younger than 40 who received the YFV17D yellow fever vaccine. Both conserved end residues are part of each CDR3. A D gene is named only where the DNA matches it firmly. The size of a clone is reported for some rows only, either as once, few or many, or as a class for expanded clones.

>TRBV4-2|NA|TRBJ2-1|once
TGTGCCGGCAGCCAAGAACGGTTAGGGTTCTACAATGAGCAGTTCTTC
CAGSQERLGFYNEQFF
>TRBV7-2|TRBD2|TRBJ2-3|NA
TGTGCCAGCAGCTTATCTGCGGGAGGAGGATCAGATACGCAGTATTTT
CASSLSAGGGSDTQYF
>TRBV7-2|NA|TRBJ1-2|few
TGTGCCAGCAGCTTAGATGGCCTGAATTTCCAAGACTACACCTTC
CASSLDGLNFQDYTF
>TRBV20-1|TRBD2|TRBJ2-2|few
TGCAGTGCTACCCCTAGCGGGAGGGTCGGCGGGGAGCTGTTTTTT
CSATPSGRVGGELFF
>TRBV20-1|NA|TRBJ2-3|few
TGCAGTGCTGAAGCCTCCCTGGGGCAGGATACGCAGTATTTT
CSAEASLGQDTQYF
>TRBV20-1|NA|TRBJ2-1|NA
TGCAGTGCTAGACGCACCTCAGGCAATGAGCAGTTCTTC
CSARRTSGNEQFF
>TRBV3-1|NA|TRBJ2-7|many
TGCGCCAGCAGTCAGGGGTTCTACGAGCAGTACTTC
CASSQGFYEQYF
>TRBV7-9|NA|TRBJ1-2|NA
TGTGCCAGCAGCCCCCTATTTACAGCTCTCTATGGCTACACCTTC
CASSPLFTALYGYTF
>TRBV29-1|TRBD1|TRBJ2-7|NA
TGCAGCGTTGAAGGGACAGGGGGCGCCGAGCAGTACTTC
CSVEGTGGAEQYF
>TRBV7-2|NA|TRBJ2-5|NA
TGTGCCAGCAGCTACACGTACCAAGAGACCCAGTACTTC
CASSYTYQETQYF
>TRBV20-1|TRBD2|TRBJ2-1|few
TGCAGTGCGGTTGGGACTAGCGGATACAATGAGCAGTTCTTC
CSAVGTSGYNEQFF
>TRBV9|NA|TRBJ1-2|many
TGTGCCAGCAGCGCAGCAGATGGCTACACCTTC
CASSAADGYTF
>TRBV29-1|TRBD1|TRBJ2-7|NA
TGCAGCGTTGAAGACCGGGACAGCCCCTACGAGCAGTACTTC
CSVEDRDSPYEQYF
>TRBV27|TRBD2|TRBJ2-2|NA
TGTGCCAGCAGTTTATCGCCTACTAGCGACCCCGGGGAGCTGTTTTTT
CASSLSPTSDPGELFF
>TRBV12-3/TRBV12-4|NA|TRBJ2-2|many
TGTGCCAGCTCCGCGGTCACCGGGGAGCTGTTTTTT
CASSAVTGELFF
>TRBV9|TRBD2|TRBJ2-3|few
TGTGCCAGCACCACGACTAGCGGGAATTCTCCAGATACGCAGTATTTT
CASTTTSGNSPDTQYF
>TRBV27|TRBD2|TRBJ2-7|NA
TGTGCCAGCAGCCGGACTAGCGGGAGCTCCTTGGAGCAGTACTTC
CASSRTSGSSLEQYF
>TRBV2|NA|TRBJ2-4|few
TGTGCCATACGGACGGCAAACATTCAGTACTTC
CAIRTANIQYF
>TRBV6-4|TRBD2|TRBJ2-1|NA
TGTGCCAGCAGTCGGACTAGCGGGAGGCGGGACAATGAGCAGTTCTTC
CASSRTSGRRDNEQFF
>TRBV2|NA|TRBJ2-1|NA
TGTGCCACCGACAGGTCAGGGCGGTTCGATGAGCAGTTCTTC
CATDRSGRFDEQFF
>TRBV5-5|TRBD1|TRBJ2-7|few
TGTGCCAGCAGTTACGAGACAGGGTACAACGAGCAGTACTTC
CASSYETGYNEQYF
>TRBV4-3|NA|TRBJ1-1|NA
TGCGCCAGCAGCCAAATGGGACCGGGGGGGTTGAACACTGAAGCTTTCTTT
CASSQMGPGGLNTEAFF
>TRBV28|TRBD1|TRBJ2-1|few
TGTGCCGCAGGGACACCGGGACAGGTCAATGAGCAGTTCTTC
CAAGTPGQVNEQFF
>TRBV11-2|TRBD2|TRBJ2-2|NA
TGTGCCACCCCAGACCCAGTAGCGGGATGGGACCTAGTACCGAACACCGGGGAGCTGTTTTTT
CATPDPVAGWDLVPNTGELFF
>TRBV24-1|TRBD2|TRBJ2-1|few
TGTGCCACCAGTGAGGGGACTAGCGGGAATGTACCTCCTTTATCACACTACAATGAGCAGTTCTTC
CATSEGTSGNVPPLSHYNEQFF
>TRBV20-1|NA|TRBJ2-3|NA
TGCAGTACCACCCATTCTCCTACTAGCACAGATACGCAGTATTTT
CSTTHSPTSTDTQYF
>TRBV9|TRBD2|TRBJ2-5|NA
TGTGCCAGCAGCGTAGGCGGGAGAGAAGAGACCCAGTACTTC
CASSVGGREETQYF
>TRBV14|TRBD1|TRBJ2-1|NA
TGTGCCAGCAGCCAAGATCGGACAGGGGGTATCCAGTTCTTC
CASSQDRTGGIQFF
>TRBV27|NA|TRBJ1-2|many
TGTGCCAGCAGTTCCCGGCGGCCTAACTATGGCTACACCTTC
CASSSRRPNYGYTF
>TRBV29-1|NA|TRBJ2-5|NA
TGCAGCGTTGGCCAAGAGACCCAGTACTTC
CSVGQETQYF
>TRBV12-3/TRBV12-4|NA|TRBJ2-5|few
TGTGCCAGCAACCCCGGGACGACAGAGACCCAGTACTTC
CASNPGTTETQYF
>TRBV19|TRBD2|TRBJ2-1|few
TGTGCCAGTAGTATGGGGGGACTAGCCTACAATGAGCAGTTCTTC
CASSMGGLAYNEQFF
>TRBV21-1|NA|TRBJ2-7|few
TGTGCCAGCAGCAGGAAGGACGGAGATGAGCAGTACTTC
CASSRKDGDEQYF
>TRBV12-5|NA|TRBJ2-5|few
TGTGCTAGTGGTTTGGTGAGCGGGACCCAGTACTTC
CASGLVSGTQYF
>TRBV5-1|TRBD2|TRBJ2-7|NA
TGCGCCAGCAAACTAGCGGGAGGTCGGTTATACGAGCAGTACTTC
CASKLAGGRLYEQYF
>TRBV20-1|NA|TRBJ1-4|few
TGCAGTGGGGTGGGGGCGGTGGAAAAACTGTTTTTT
CSGVGAVEKLFF
>TRBV7-2|NA|TRBJ2-1|NA
TGTGCCAGCATTCTAGGGCTAAGCTCCTACAATGAGCAGTTCTTC
CASILGLSSYNEQFF
>TRBV20-1|TRBD1|TRBJ1-4|NA
TGCAGTGCTATACAGGGGGGAGGTGAAAAACTGTTTTTT
CSAIQGGGEKLFF
>TRBV25-1|NA|TRBJ1-5|few
TGTGCCAGCAGTGACCGGGGGGATCAGCCCCAGCATTTT
CASSDRGDQPQHF
>TRBV14|NA|TRBJ2-1|few
TGTGCCAGCAGCCAACCGGGGACACCCAGGATCAATGAGCAGTTCTTC
CASSQPGTPRINEQFF
>TRBV5-1|NA|TRBJ1-1|NA
TGCGCCAGCAGCTTGGACAGCGTGAACACTGAAGCTTTCTTT
CASSLDSVNTEAFF
>TRBV3-1|NA|TRBJ2-7|NA
TGTGCCAGCAGCCACGCGTCCGGGGGCTACCTCTACGAGCAGTACTTC
CASSHASGGYLYEQYF
>TRBV7-2|NA|TRBJ2-3|NA
TGTGCCAGCAGCGAAGGGTGGGCGGCAGATACGCAGTATTTT
CASSEGWAADTQYF
>TRBV30|TRBD1|TRBJ2-4|NA
TGTGCCTGGAACCGGGACAGGCATGTAAACATTCAGTACTTC
CAWNRDRHVNIQYF
>TRBV18|TRBD1|TRBJ1-5|NA
TGTGCCAGCTCACCCCCGGACAGGGGAAATCAGCCCCAGCATTTT
CASSPPDRGNQPQHF
>TRBV20-1|TRBD2|TRBJ2-7|NA
TGCAGTGCTTCCGGACTAGCGGGTCCCTACGAGCAGTACTTC
CSASGLAGPYEQYF
>TRBV27|NA|TRBJ1-2|few
TGTGCCAGCAGTTCGACAGGTTACAACTATGGCTACACCTTC
CASSSTGYNYGYTF
>TRBV5-1|NA|TRBJ1-4|many
TGCGCCAGCAGCCCGGAACGCCGGGCAGCCGGTGAAAAACTGTTTTTT
CASSPERRAAGEKLFF
>TRBV7-2|NA|TRBJ2-7|NA
TGTGCCAGCAGCTCCGATCCCTACTACGAGCAGTACTTC
CASSSDPYYEQYF
>TRBV15|NA|TRBJ1-3|few
TGTGCCACCAGCAGAGGAAGGATCTCCGGAAACACCATATATTTT
CATSRGRISGNTIYF
>TRBV20-1|NA|TRBJ2-2|few
TGCAGTGCGTACAAACAGGGGAACACCGGGGAGCTGTTTTTT
CSAYKQGNTGELFF
>TRBV6-5|TRBD2|TRBJ2-5|many
TGTGCCAGCAGTTACTCCAAGCGGGAGGGGGTCTCGGGGACCCAGTACTTC
CASSYSKREGVSGTQYF